The source of this T cell receptor (beta chain) is a study of T cell responses to AZD1222 COVID-19 vaccine. Study results and limitations: At baseline, just a handful of AZD1222 recipients tested seropositive. The CD4 TCRs associated with vaccination extended across spike and predominated at 160-218 and 743-854.

Repertoires were generated with immunoSEQ multiplex PCR, while TCRdb's copy carries only in-frame clones and drops some. The sample has roughly 150,000 clones; roughly 91% are singletons. CDR1 is GTSNPN, CDR2 SVGIG, per germline (reference sequence). This CDR3 region has 18 residues. The V gene lost 0 bases and the J gene lost 4 bases, with 22 bases spanning the gap. In regard to this clone: Antigen: not known.

The chain couples TRBV30 to TRBJ1-3; D gene uncertain. Specimen: peripheral blood, collected 28 days after the second AZD1222 dose. The sequence was collected from an adult who received the AZD1222 COVID-19 vaccine. CDR3 in DNA: TGTGCCTGGAGTGTCGCGGCAGCCTTTGATGCTTCGGGAAACACCATATATTTT. Its translation is CAWSVAAAFDASGNTIYF.